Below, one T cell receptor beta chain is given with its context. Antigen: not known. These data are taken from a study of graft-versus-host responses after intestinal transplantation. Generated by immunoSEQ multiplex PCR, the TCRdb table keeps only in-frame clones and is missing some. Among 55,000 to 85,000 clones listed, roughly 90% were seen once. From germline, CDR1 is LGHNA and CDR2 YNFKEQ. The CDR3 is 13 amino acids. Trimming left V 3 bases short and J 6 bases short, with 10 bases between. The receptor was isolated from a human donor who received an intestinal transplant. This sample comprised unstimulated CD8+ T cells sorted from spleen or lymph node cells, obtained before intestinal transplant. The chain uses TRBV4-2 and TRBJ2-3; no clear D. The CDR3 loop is CASSHFAEDTQYF. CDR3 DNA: TGTGCCAGCAGCCATTTTGCGGAGGATACGCAGTATTTT.